The next 31 T cell receptor beta chains were all read from a single sample in a study of T cells expressing NK-cell markers. From its re-call of the 5' RACE reads, TCRdb lists each CDR3 protein once, without DNA. There are some 500,000 distinct CDR3 sequences in the sample, with more than 1.4% held by the top ten. What was sequenced was blood T cells: a sorted CD56 or NKG2C T cell subset, CD4+ or CD8+ T cells, or bulk PBMC T cells (not recorded which). Source of these receptors: a woman aged 50 to 60 in good health.

The chain combines TRBV29-1 with TRBJ2-7; TCRdb lists TRBD2, though no DNA is available to test this call. Germline CDR1 and CDR2: SQVTM and ANQGSEA. The CDR3 consists of 16 residues. The CDR3 protein is CSVEEKGGRAAYEQYF.

The CDR3 is CASSLLTPGGTQYF. The chain recombines TRBV5-1 with TRBJ2-3; TCRdb picks TRBD1, but there is no DNA to check that call. Per germline, CDR1 SGHRS and CDR2 YFSETQ. CDR3 length: 14 amino acids.

J is TRBJ2-5 and V is TRBV7-8. This CDR3 is 13 amino acids long. CDR1 and CDR2 from the germline V gene are SGHVS and FQNEAQ. The CDR3 is CASSLAQPETQYF.

The genes are TRBV20-1 and TRBJ2-7; TCRdb lists TRBD1, though no DNA is available to test this call. The CDR3 consists of 13 residues. Germline lookup yields CDR1 DFQATT and CDR2 SNEGSKA (reference sequence). The CDR3 here is CSARGTGEYEQYF.

The chain recombines TRBV7-9 with TRBJ2-2. Germline values: CDR1 SEHNR, CDR2 FQNEAQ (reference sequence). This CDR3 is built from 16 residues. Here the CDR3 reads CASSRFRGRNTGELFF.

This chain connects TRBV29-1 to TRBJ2-4; the TCRdb call, TRBD1, lacks DNA for checking. The CDR3 is 15 residues long. Germline CDR1 reads SQVTM; CDR2 reads ANQGSEA. CDR3 protein: CSVYTGGIGKNIQYF.

This sequence joins TRBV3-1 and TRBJ1-2; without DNA, the TCRdb call of TRBD1 cannot be checked. Per the germline V gene, CDR1 is LGHDT and CDR2 is YNNKEL (reference sequence). The CDR3 covers 14 residues. The CDR3 sequence is CASSQDGRGYGYTF.

J is TRBJ2-7 and V is TRBV5-1; TCRdb's D gene call, TRBD1, goes unchecked for lack of DNA. The CDR3 covers 16 residues. CDR1 and CDR2 (germline): SGHRS, YFSETQ. CDR3 amino acids: CASSLFGDISSYEQYF.

This chain joins TRBV28 and TRBJ1-1; as DNA is missing, the TRBD1 call by TCRdb cannot be tested. Germline lookup yields CDR1 MDHEN and CDR2 SYDVKM. The CDR3 consists of 15 residues. This chain's CDR3 is CASRPTRGRNTEAFF. Full variable domain (missing parts from reference TRBV28 and TRBJ1-1): DVKVTQSSRYLVKRTGEKVFLECVQDMDHENMFWYRQDPGLGLRLIYFSYDVKMKEKGDIPEGYSVSREKKERFSLILESASTNQTSMYLCASRPTRGRNTEAFFGQGTRLTVV.

The chain joins TRBV4-1 to TRBJ2-1; TCRdb selects TRBD2, and the lack of DNA leaves this call unchecked. The germline V gene has CDR1 MGHRA and CDR2 YSYEKL. This CDR3 has 15 amino acids. The CDR3 region is CASSREGAGDGEQFF.

The gene calls are TRBV7-6 and TRBJ2-7; the D gene TCRdb calls, TRBD1, cannot be checked with no DNA. From germline, CDR1 is SGHVS and CDR2 FNYEAQ. This CDR3 is 15 amino acids long. The CDR3 protein is CASSLRTASRIEQYF.

The rearrangement uses TRBV10-2 and TRBJ2-3; no DNA is available, so the TRBD2 call from TCRdb remains unchecked. This CDR3 is 17 amino acids long. Germline assignment: CDR1 WSHSY and CDR2 SAAADI. CDR3 sequence: CASSETQGLLPTDTQYF.

The chain combines TRBV30 with TRBJ2-2; TCRdb lists TRBD2, though no DNA is available to test this call. The CDR3 extends over 14 amino acids. Germline CDR1 is GTSNPN and CDR2 is SVGIG (reference sequence). The CDR3: CALRAGSYTGELFF.

V usage is TRBV5-1 and J usage is TRBJ2-7; TCRdb calls TRBD1, which cannot be checked without DNA. The CDR3 spans 14 residues. Germline lookup yields CDR1 SGHRS and CDR2 YFSETQ. This CDR3 reads CASSPGGEAYEQYF. The variable domain in full, completed from reference TRBV5-1 and TRBJ2-7, reads KAGVTQTPRYLIKTRGQQVTLSCSPISGHRSVSWYQQTPGQGLQFLFEYFSETQRNKGNFPGRFSGRQFSNSRSEMNVSTLELGDSALYLCASSPGGEAYEQYFGPGTRLTVT.

CDR3 sequence reads: CASNLRSQSGRAVDTQYF. This sequence joins TRBV12-3 or TRBV12-4 and TRBJ2-3; the D call from TCRdb, TRBD2, cannot be confirmed without DNA. This CDR3 comprises 18 residues.

The rearrangement uses TRBV6-6 and TRBJ2-3; checking the TCRdb D call of TRBD1 is not possible without DNA. The germline V gene encodes CDR1 MNHNY and CDR2 SVGAGI (reference sequence). The CDR3 sequence is 17 residues long. The CDR3 loop reads CASSKRQGARGTDTQYF.

The CDR3 sequence: CASTPGISSYNEQFF. This chain joins TRBV5-1 and TRBJ2-1; TCRdb selects TRBD1, and the lack of DNA leaves this call unchecked. The CDR3 sequence is 15 residues long. Germline CDR1 reads SGHRS; CDR2 reads YFSETQ.

This chain connects TRBV3-1 to TRBJ2-3. The CDR3 has 13 residues. From germline, CDR1 is LGHDT and CDR2 YNNKEL (reference sequence). The CDR3: CASSQRYTDTQYF.

The chain combines TRBV5-1 with TRBJ2-5; no DNA is available, so the TRBD1 call from TCRdb remains unchecked. The CDR3 runs 19 residues. CDR1 and CDR2 from the germline V gene are SGHRS and YFSETQ. CDR3 loop: CASSALKGGTSTTQETQYF.

The V and J genes are TRBV7-7 and TRBJ1-1; TCRdb gives TRBD1 as the D gene, but with no DNA this cannot be confirmed. Germline CDR1 reads SSHAT; CDR2 reads FNYEAQ (reference sequence). The CDR3 contains 14 residues. The CDR3 reads CASSCLVGATEAFF.

The chain uses TRBV7-9 and TRBJ2-1; checking the TCRdb D call of TRBD2 is not possible without DNA. The CDR3 runs to 15 residues. From germline, CDR1 is SEHNR and CDR2 FQNEAQ (reference sequence). Here the CDR3 reads CASSPLAIWVGEQFF.

V and J are TRBV7-2 and TRBJ2-6; TCRdb's D call of TRBD2 is untestable without DNA. The CDR3 consists of 17 residues. From germline, CDR1 is SGHTA and CDR2 FQGNSA. The chain's CDR3 is CASSLTSGNSGANVLTF.

This chain connects TRBV5-1 to TRBJ2-2; TCRdb picks TRBD1, but there is no DNA to check that call. CDR3 length equals 13 residues. Germline lookup yields CDR1 SGHRS and CDR2 YFSETQ. The CDR3 loop is CASSFDSTGELFF.

CDR3 sequence: CASSPFAGVGASTDTQYF. The gene calls are TRBV3-1 and TRBJ2-3. The CDR3 has 18 residues. The germline gives CDR1 LGHDT, CDR2 YNNKEL (reference sequence).

The chain recombines TRBV7-3 with TRBJ2-3; TCRdb calls TRBD1, which cannot be checked without DNA. The CDR3 sequence is 17 residues long. CDR1 SGHTA and CDR2 FQGTGA come from the germline V gene. The CDR3: CASSPGQGILLADTQYF.

V gene TRBV15 combines with J gene TRBJ1-4. The CDR3 totals 13 residues. Germline V gene data show CDR1 as LNHNV and CDR2 as YYDKDF (reference sequence). The CDR3 is CATSRDIGEKLFF.

The rearrangement links TRBV4-1 to TRBJ2-5. CDR3 length: 14 residues. The germline gives CDR1 MGHRA, CDR2 YSYEKL. The CDR3: CASSPVWEQETQYF.

This chain's CDR3 is CASSNTSGRAIEQFF. V and J are TRBV7-9 and TRBJ2-1; TCRdb outputs TRBD2, but without DNA this stays unchecked. The CDR3 extends over 15 amino acids. Germline loops: CDR1 SEHNR, CDR2 FQNEAQ (reference sequence).

This rearrangement joins TRBV9 to TRBJ2-2; TCRdb returns TRBD1, unconfirmable since there is no DNA. The CDR3 totals 16 residues. The germline gives CDR1 SGDLS, CDR2 YYNGEE. The CDR3 sequence: CASSVAPTASTGELFF.

The chain employs TRBV4-1 and TRBJ2-1; TCRdb's D call of TRBD2 is untestable without DNA. The CDR3 has 17 residues. The germline V gene has CDR1 MGHRA and CDR2 YSYEKL. This CDR3 reads CASSQDSGLAGVDEQFF.

The V and J genes are TRBV28 and TRBJ2-4. CDR1 and CDR2 (germline): MDHEN, SYDVKM. The CDR3 has 14 residues. The CDR3 here is CASSLIWGKNIQYF.